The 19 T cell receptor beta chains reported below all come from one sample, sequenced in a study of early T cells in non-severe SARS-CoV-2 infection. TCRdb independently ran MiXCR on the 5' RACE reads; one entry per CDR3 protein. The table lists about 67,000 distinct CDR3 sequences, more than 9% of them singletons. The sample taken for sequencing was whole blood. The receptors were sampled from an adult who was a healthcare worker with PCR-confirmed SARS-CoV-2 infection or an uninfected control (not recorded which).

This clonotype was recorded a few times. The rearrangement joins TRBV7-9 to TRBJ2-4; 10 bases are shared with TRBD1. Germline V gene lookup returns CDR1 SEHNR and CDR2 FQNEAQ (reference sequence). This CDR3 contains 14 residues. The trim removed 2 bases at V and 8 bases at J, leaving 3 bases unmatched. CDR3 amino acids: CASSLRDRGDIQYF. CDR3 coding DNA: TGTGCCAGCAGCTTAAGGGACAGGGGTGACATTCAGTACTTC.

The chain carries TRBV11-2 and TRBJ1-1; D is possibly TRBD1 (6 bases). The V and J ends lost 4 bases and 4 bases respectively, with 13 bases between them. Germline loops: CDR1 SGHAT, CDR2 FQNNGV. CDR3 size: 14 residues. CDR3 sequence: CASSSTGMGTEAFF. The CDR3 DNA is TGTGCCAGCAGCTCGACAGGTATGGGCACTGAAGCTTTCTTT.

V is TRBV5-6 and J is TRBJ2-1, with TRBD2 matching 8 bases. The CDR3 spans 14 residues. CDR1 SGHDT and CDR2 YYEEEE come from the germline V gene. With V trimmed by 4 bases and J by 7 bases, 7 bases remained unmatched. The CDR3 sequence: CASSPRGGRNEQFF. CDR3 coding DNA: TGTGCCAGCAGCCCCCGCGGGGGGCGGAATGAGCAGTTCTTC.

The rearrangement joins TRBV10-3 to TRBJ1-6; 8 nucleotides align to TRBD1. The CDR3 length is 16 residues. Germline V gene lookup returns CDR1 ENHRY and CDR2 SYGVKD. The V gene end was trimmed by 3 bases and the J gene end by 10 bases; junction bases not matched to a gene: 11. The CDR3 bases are TGTGCCATCAGTGATCACCTACAGGGGGTCCAATCACCCCTCCACTTT. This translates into CAISDHLQGVQSPLHF.

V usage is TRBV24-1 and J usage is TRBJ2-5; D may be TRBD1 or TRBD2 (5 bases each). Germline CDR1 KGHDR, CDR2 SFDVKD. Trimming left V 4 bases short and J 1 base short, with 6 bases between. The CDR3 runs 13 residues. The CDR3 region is CATSDGAQETQYF. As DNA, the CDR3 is TGTGCCACCAGTGACGGGGCCCAAGAGACCCAGTACTTC.

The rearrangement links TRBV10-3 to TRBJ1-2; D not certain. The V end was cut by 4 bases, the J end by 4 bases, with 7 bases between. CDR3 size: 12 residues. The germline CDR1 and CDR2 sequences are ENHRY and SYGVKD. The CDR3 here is CAISVSVYGYTF. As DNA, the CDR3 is TGTGCCATCAGTGTATCAGTCTATGGCTACACCTTC.

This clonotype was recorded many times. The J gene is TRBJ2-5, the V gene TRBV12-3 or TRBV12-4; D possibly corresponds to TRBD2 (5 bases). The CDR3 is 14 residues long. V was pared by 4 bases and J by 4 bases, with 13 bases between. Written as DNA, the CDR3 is TGTGCCAGCAGTTCGGGAACCGCCGCAGAGACCCAGTACTTC. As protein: CASSSGTAAETQYF.

CDR3 amino acids: CASSFGDTNTEAFF. In DNA form, the CDR3 reads TGTGCCAGCAGTTTCGGGGACACGAACACTGAAGCTTTCTTT. This sequence joins TRBV28 and TRBJ1-1, with D possibly being TRBD1 (6 bases). V was trimmed by 3 bases and J by 1 base, leaving 9 bases between them. CDR1 and CDR2 from the germline V gene are MDHEN and SYDVKM. The CDR3 loop spans 14 amino acids.

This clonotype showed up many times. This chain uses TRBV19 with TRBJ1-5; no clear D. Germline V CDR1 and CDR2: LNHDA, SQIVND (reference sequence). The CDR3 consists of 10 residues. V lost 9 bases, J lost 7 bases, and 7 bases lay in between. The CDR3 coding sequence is TGTGCCAGCGGTTGGCAGCCCCAGCATTTT. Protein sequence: CASGWQPQHF.

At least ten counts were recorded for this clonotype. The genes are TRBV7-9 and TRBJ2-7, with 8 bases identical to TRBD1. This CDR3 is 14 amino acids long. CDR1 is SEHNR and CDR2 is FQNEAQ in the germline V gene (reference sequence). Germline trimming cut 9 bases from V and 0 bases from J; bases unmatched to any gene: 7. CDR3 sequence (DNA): TGTGCCAGTGGCAGGGGGCGAAGCTCCTACGAGCAGTACTTC. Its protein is CASGRGRSSYEQYF.

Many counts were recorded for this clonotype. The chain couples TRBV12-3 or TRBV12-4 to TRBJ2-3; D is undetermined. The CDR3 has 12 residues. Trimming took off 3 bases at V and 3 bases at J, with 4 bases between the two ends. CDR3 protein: CASSFFTDTQYF. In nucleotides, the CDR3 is TGTGCCAGCAGTTTTTTTACAGATACGCAGTATTTT.

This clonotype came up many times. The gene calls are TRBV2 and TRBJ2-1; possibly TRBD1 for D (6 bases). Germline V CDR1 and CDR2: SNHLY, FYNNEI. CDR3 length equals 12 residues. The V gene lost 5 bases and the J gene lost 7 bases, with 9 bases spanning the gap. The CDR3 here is CASSRGGNEQFF. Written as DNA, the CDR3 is TGTGCCAGCAGTCGAGGGGGAAATGAGCAGTTCTTC.

The CDR3 sequence is CAISAPGQREAFF. Written as DNA, the CDR3 is TGTGCCATCAGTGCTCCGGGACAGAGAGAAGCTTTCTTT. The chain uses TRBV10-3 and TRBJ1-1; 7 bases are a match to TRBD1. The CDR3 extends over 13 amino acids. Germline V gives CDR1 ENHRY, CDR2 SYGVKD. J lost 8 bases, V lost 4 bases, and 7 bases had no gene match.

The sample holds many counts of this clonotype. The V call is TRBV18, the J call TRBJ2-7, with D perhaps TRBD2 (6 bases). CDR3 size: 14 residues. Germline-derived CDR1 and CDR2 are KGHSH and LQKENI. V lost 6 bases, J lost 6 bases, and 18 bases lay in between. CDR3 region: CASSPGLRGGEQYF. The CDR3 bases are TGTGCCAGCTCGCCGGGACTCCGAGGCGGCGAGCAGTACTTC. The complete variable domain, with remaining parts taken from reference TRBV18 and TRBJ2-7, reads NAGVMQNPRHLVRRRGQEARLRCSPMKGHSHVYWYRQLPEEGLKFMVYLQKENIIDESGMPKERFSAEFPKEGPSILRIQQVVRGDSAAYFCASSPGLRGGEQYFGPGTRLTVT.

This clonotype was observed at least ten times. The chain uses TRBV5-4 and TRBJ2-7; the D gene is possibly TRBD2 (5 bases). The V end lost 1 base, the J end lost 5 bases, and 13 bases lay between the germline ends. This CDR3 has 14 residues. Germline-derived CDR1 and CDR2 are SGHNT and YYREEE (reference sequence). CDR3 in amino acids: CASSLFVTGNEQYF. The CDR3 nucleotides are TGTGCCAGCAGCTTGTTTGTTACGGGAAACGAGCAGTACTTC.

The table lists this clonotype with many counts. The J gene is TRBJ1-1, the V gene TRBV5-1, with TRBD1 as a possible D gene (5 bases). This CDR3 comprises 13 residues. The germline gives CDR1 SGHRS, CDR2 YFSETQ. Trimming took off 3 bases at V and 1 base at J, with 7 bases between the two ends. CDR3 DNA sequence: TGCGCCAGCAGCTCACAGGCGAACACTGAAGCTTTCTTT. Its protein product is CASSSQANTEAFF.

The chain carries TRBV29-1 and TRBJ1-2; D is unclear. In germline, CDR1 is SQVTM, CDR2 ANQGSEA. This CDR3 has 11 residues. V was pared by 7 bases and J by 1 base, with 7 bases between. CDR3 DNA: TGCAGCGGCCAGGTTAACTATGGCTACACCTTC. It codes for CSGQVNYGYTF.

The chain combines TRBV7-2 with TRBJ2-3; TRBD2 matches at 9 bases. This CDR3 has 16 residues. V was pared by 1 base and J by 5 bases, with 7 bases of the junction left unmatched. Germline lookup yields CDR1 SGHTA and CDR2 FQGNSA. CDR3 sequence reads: CASSLGYSGRIDTQYF. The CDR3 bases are TGTGCCAGCAGCTTAGGGTATAGCGGGAGAATAGATACGCAGTATTTT.

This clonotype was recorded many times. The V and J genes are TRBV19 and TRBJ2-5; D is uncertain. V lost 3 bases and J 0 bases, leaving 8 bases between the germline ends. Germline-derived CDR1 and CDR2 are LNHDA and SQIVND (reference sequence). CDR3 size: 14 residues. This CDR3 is CASSISTHQETQYF. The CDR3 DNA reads TGTGCCAGTAGTATCTCGACCCACCAAGAGACCCAGTACTTC.